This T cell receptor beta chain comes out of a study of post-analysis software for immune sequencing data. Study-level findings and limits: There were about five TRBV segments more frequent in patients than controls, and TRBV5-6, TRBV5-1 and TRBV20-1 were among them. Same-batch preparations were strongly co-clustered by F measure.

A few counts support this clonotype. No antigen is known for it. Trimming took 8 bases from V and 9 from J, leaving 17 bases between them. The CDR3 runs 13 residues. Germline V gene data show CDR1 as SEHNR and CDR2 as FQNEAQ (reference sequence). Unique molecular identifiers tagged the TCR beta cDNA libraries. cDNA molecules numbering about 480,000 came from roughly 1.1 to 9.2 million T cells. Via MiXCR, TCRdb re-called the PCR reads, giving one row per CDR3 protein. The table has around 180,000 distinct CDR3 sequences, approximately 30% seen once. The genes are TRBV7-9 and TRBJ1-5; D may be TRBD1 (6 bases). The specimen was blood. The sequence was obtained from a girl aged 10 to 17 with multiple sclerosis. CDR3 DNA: TGTGCCAGCCGTAACAGGGTCGAGGGGCCCCAGCATTTT. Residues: CASRNRVEGPQHF.